These T cell receptor beta chains were read from a single sample in a study of CD8 T cells in Susac syndrome. TCRdb fed the immunoSEQ multiplex PCR reads into MiXCR, producing one record per CDR3 protein. The sample records around 140,000 distinct CDR3 sequences, over 75% being singletons. Material for sequencing was CD8+ T cells from PBMCs. The receptors stem from a human donor with multiple sclerosis. The CDR3 runs from the conserved cysteine through the conserved F or W. D genes are given only for firm matches. A row's size may be missing; if present it is once, few, many or a size class.

d_gene,j_gene,v_gene,abundance,CDR3nt,CDR3aa
-,TRBJ2-5,TRBV30,-,TGTGCCTGGAGTCTACAAGAGACCCAGTACTTC,CAWSLQETQYF
-,TRBJ2-1,TRBV5-5,-,TGTGCCAGCAGCATGCTCCCTAGTGAGTCCTACAATGAGCAGTTCTTC,CASSMLPSESYNEQFF
TRBD2,TRBJ2-3,TRBV4-1,-,TGCGCCAGCAGCCAAGCTTACGTGGGGACTAGCGGCACAGATACGCAGTATTTT,CASSQAYVGTSGTDTQYF
-,TRBJ1-2,TRBV6-1,-,TGTGCCAGCGGGGGCCCGACGAATGGCTACACCTTC,CASGGPTNGYTF
-,TRBJ1-4,TRBV7-9,once,TGTGCCAGCAGCTTAGGTGTTGTGGCAACTAATGAAAAACTGTTTTTT,CASSLGVVATNEKLFF
-,TRBJ2-1,TRBV7-6,-,TGTGCCAGCAGCTTAGAGGGGGAGGGATACAATGAGCAGTTCTTC,CASSLEGEGYNEQFF
TRBD2,TRBJ2-1,TRBV27,once,TGTGCCAGCAGTTTATCCGGCGGGGGGGCCCTATACAATGAGCAGTTCTTC,CASSLSGGGALYNEQFF
TRBD2,TRBJ2-1,TRBV6-1,few,TGTGCCAGCAGTGAAACTAGCGGCCCCTACAATGAGCAGTTCTTC,CASSETSGPYNEQFF
TRBD2,TRBJ2-2,TRBV6-5,once,TGTGCCAGCAGTTATTCAGGACTAGCGGGATCCCCCGGGGAGCTGTTTTTT,CASSYSGLAGSPGELFF
-,TRBJ2-5,TRBV10-3,-,TGTGCCACCTCCAATACTAAACAAGAGACCCAGTACTTC,CATSNTKQETQYF
-,TRBJ2-2,TRBV13,-,TGTGCCAGCAGCTTGGGGGCTGGAACCGGGGAGCTGTTTTTT,CASSLGAGTGELFF
-,TRBJ2-7,TRBV18,-,TGTGCCAGCTCATTTTACTCCTACGAGCAGTACTTC,CASSFYSYEQYF
-,TRBJ2-7,TRBV6-5,-,TGTGCCAGCAGTTACTCCCGGGACCACCTATACGAGCAGTACTTC,CASSYSRDHLYEQYF
TRBD1,TRBJ2-3,TRBV10-3,-,TGTGCCATCAGTGAGTCTAGTGGGACAGGACGCACAGATACGCAGTATTTT,CAISESSGTGRTDTQYF
-,TRBJ1-2,TRBV5-8,-,TGTGCCAGCAGTTACTCTACTGGCTACACCTTC,CASSYSTGYTF
TRBD1,TRBJ1-1,TRBV30,-,TGTGCCTGGGAGGGGACCTACTCAACAGGGGGGGTTCCCACTGAAGCTTTCTTT,CAWEGTYSTGGVPTEAFF